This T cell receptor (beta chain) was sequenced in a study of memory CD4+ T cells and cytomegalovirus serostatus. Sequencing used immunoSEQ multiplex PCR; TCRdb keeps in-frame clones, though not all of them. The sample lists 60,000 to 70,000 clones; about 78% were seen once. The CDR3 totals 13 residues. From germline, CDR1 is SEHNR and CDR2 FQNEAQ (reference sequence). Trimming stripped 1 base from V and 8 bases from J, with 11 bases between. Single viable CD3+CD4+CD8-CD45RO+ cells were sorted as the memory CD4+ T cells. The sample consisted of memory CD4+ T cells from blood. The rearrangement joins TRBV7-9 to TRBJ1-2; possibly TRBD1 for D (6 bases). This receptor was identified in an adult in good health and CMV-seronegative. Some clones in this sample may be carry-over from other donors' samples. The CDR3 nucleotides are TGTGCCAGCAGCTTAGGGCAGGGGAGCGGCTACACCTTC. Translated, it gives CASSLGQGSGYTF.